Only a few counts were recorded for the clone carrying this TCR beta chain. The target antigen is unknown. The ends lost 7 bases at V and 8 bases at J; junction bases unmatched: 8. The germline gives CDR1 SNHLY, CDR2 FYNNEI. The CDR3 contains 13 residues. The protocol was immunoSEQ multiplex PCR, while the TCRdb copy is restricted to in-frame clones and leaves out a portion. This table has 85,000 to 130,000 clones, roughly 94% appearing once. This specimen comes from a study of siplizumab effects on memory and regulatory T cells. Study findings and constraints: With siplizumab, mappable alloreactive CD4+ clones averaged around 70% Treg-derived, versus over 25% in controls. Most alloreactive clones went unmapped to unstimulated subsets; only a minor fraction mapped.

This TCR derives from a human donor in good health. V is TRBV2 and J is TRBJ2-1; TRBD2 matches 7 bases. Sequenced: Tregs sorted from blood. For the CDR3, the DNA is TGTGCCAGCACCCTTAGACGGGGGGATGAGCAGTTCTTC. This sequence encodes CASTLRRGDEQFF.